The clone carrying this T cell receptor (beta chain) was seen a single time. No antigen is known for it. This entry belongs to a study of cytomegalovirus exposure and HLA in healthy donors. General study findings and limits: Published work reported that the classifier diagnosed cytomegalovirus status with high specificity and sensitivity. When a later analysis compared HLA-associated TCR beta chains with equally common others, the HLA-associated chains turned out to be more clonally expanded and to have lower generation probabilities. For TCR beta chains, V- and J-gene trimming was later linked to a missense DCLRE1C variant.

The CDR3 loop spans 14 amino acids. Germline V gene lookup returns CDR1 MNHEY and CDR2 SVGAGI. V was pared by 6 bases and J by 6 bases, with 5 bases of the junction left unmatched. The study ran its PCR with 60 Vbeta and 13 Jbeta primers. Measured with immunoSEQ multiplex PCR; TCRdb has only the in-frame clones, and not every one. The table has 200,000 to 250,000 clones, around 80% seen once. The gene calls are TRBV6-5 and TRBJ1-6, with 7 bases matching TRBD1. This clonotype was sampled from a woman aged 60 to 75 in good health and CMV-seropositive. Sequencing was performed on PBMCs. The CDR3 DNA follows: TGTGCCAGCAGCCCAGGGGGTAGTAATTCACCCCTCCACTTT. Protein sequence: CASSPGGSNSPLHF.